There are a few counts of the clone carrying this TCR beta chain. The antigen is unknown. This sample was included in a study of T cells after yellow fever vaccination. This CDR3 region has 14 residues. V dropped 3 bases and J dropped 6 bases, with 11 bases sitting between them. Germline V CDR1 and CDR2: MNHEY, SMNVEV (reference sequence). General study findings and limits: Weaker, the secondary response had a peak occurring faster, on day 5 versus 15. Only a minor proportion of clonotypes was detected across both CD4 and CD8 compartments. Post-booster repertoires again held most primary-vaccination clones (about 96% CD4, about 90% CD8).

TCRdb re-analysed the 5' RACE reads in MiXCR, keeping a single row per CDR3 protein. The profile covers a few hundred thousand distinct CDR3 sequences, with approximately 6% appearing a single time and approximately 16% taken by the ten largest. This receptor was obtained from a man aged 30 to 39 who received the YFV17D yellow fever vaccine. The chain has TRBV27 and TRBJ1-4; possible D gene TRBD1, 6 bases. This material consisted of PBMCs, taken 5 days after the yellow fever booster vaccination. The DNA for the CDR3 is TGTGCCAGCAGTTTGTGGGCAGGGGATGAAAAACTGTTTTTT. Amino acid sequence: CASSLWAGDEKLFF.